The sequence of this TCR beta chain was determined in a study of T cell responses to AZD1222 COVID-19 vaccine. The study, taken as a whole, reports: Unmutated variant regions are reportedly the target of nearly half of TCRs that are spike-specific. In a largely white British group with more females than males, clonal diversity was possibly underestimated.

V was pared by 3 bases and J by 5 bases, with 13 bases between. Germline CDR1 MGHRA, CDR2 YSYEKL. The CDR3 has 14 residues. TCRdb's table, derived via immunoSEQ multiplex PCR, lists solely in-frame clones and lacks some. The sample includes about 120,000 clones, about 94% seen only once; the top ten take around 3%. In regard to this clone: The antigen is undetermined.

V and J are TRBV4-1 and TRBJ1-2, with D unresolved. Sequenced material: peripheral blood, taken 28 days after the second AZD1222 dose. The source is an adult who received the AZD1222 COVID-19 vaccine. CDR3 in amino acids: CASSHLIGGYGYTF. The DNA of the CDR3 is TGCGCCAGCAGCCACCTTATCGGCGGTTATGGCTACACCTTC.